The 24 T cell receptor beta chains reported below all come from one sample, sequenced in a study of shared clonotypes between healthy human individuals. Clones were read by immunoSEQ multiplex PCR, and TCRdb kept only the in-frame ones, dropping some. The data show 950,000 to 1,300,000 clones, with around 74% seen just once and approximately 1.3% held by the top ten. The material sequenced was memory CD4+ T cells sorted from blood. As to subset: CD45RA-negative fraction. These receptors all stem from a man aged 18 to 29 in good health.

This clone was seen just once. A much larger clone is a single base away; this may be a read error. The chain is built from TRBV18 and TRBJ2-5, with D hard to call. The V gene's germline CDR1 is KGHSH and CDR2 LQKENI. V was pared by 3 bases and J by 0 bases, with 5 bases between. The CDR3 is made up of 13 amino acids. The CDR3 DNA is TGTGCCAGCTCACCGGCCTACCAAGAGACCCAGTACTTC. It codes for CASSPAYQETQYF.

The chain couples TRBV5-1 to TRBJ2-3; 7 bases are a match to TRBD2. The CDR3 loop spans 15 amino acids. Germline CDR1 SGHRS, CDR2 YFSETQ. The V segment lost 0 bases and the J segment 4 bases; nucleotides outside the gene matches: 5. For the CDR3, the DNA is TGCGCCAGCAGCTTGGGCGGGGGTGTAGCAGATACGCAGTATTTT. Translating it yields CASSLGGGVADTQYF.

This chain connects TRBV10-3 to TRBJ2-2; tentatively, D is TRBD1 (6 bases). Germline values: CDR1 ENHRY, CDR2 SYGVKD. Trimming shortened V by 6 bases and J by 6 bases, and 8 bases separated the two germline ends. The CDR3 consists of 12 residues. In nucleotides, the CDR3 is TGTGCCATCAGCCCAGGGGCCGGGGAGCTGTTTTTT. Its translation is CAISPGAGELFF.

This clone was picked up one time. The sample contains more than one DNA sequence encoding this CDR3. This chain connects TRBV4-3 to TRBJ1-6; D might be TRBD1 (5 bases). The V end was cut by 0 bases, the J end by 0 bases, with 9 bases between. Germline values: CDR1 LGHNA, CDR2 YSLEER. The CDR3 loop spans 17 amino acids. The CDR3 region is CASSQERGGSYNSPLHF. In DNA, the CDR3 is TGCGCCAGCAGCCAAGAAAGGGGAGGCTCCTATAATTCACCCCTCCACTTT.

V is TRBV7-9 and J is TRBJ2-7, with TRBD1 matching over 9 bases. The germline V gene encodes CDR1 SEHNR and CDR2 FQNEAQ (reference sequence). Trimming took 6 bases from V and 4 from J; bases not matched to a gene: 7. CDR3 length equals 14 residues. The CDR3 sequence is CASSPGTGRYEQYF. The CDR3 nucleotides are TGTGCCAGCAGTCCCGGGACAGGGAGATACGAGCAGTACTTC.

The gene calls are TRBV6-1 and TRBJ2-1; possibly TRBD1 for D (7 bases). The CDR3 sequence is 14 residues long. From germline, CDR1 is MNHNS and CDR2 SASEGT. V lost 10 bases, J lost 5 bases, and 18 bases lay in between. CDR3 nucleotides: TGTGCCATCAGGAGGGGGCAAGGAAACAATGAGCAGTTCTTC. Protein sequence: CAIRRGQGNNEQFF.

The chain uses TRBV6-5 and TRBJ2-3; D gene uncertain. The V gene's germline CDR1 is MNHEY and CDR2 SVGAGI. The length of the CDR3 is 14 residues. Trimming pared 2 bases from V and 4 bases from J, leaving 10 bases between. Written as DNA, the CDR3 is TGTGCCAGCAGTTACGGCGCAATAGCAGATACGCAGTATTTT. This gives the protein CASSYGAIADTQYF.

This clone has a handful of counts. The genes are TRBV5-6 and TRBJ1-3; tentatively, D is TRBD1 (6 bases). CDR1 is SGHDT, CDR2 YYEEEE, per germline. This CDR3 is 15 amino acids long. V was cut by 2 bases and J by 0 bases, with 9 bases left in between. The chain's CDR3 is CASSFGQHSGNTIYF. CDR3 coding DNA: TGTGCCAGCAGCTTCGGACAGCACTCTGGAAACACCATATATTTT.

V usage is TRBV9 and J usage is TRBJ1-5; TRBD1 is a possible D gene (6 bases). Germline V gene lookup returns CDR1 SGDLS and CDR2 YYNGEE. This CDR3 spans 22 amino acids. With 9 bases removed from V and 6 bases from J, the gap between germline ends came to 43 bases. The CDR3 region is CATPPGQILLTIFFWRGQPQHF. DNA for the CDR3: TGTGCCACTCCCCCAGGACAGATATTACTTACTATCTTTTTCTGGAGGGGTCAGCCCCAGCATTTT.

J is TRBJ2-3 and V is TRBV5-5; D might be TRBD2 (6 bases). There are 18 residues in the CDR3. Germline V gene data show CDR1 as SGHKS and CDR2 as YYEKEE (reference sequence). Trimming took off 4 bases at V and 6 bases at J, with 27 bases between the two ends. The CDR3 here is CASSPLLLARSARDTQYF. The DNA for the CDR3 is TGTGCCAGCAGCCCTCTTCTTCTAGCGAGATCCGCCCGGGATACGCAGTATTTT.

The chain couples TRBV11-2 to TRBJ2-5, with TRBD2 matching over 12 bases. Germline V gene data show CDR1 as SGHAT and CDR2 as FQNNGV. V was pared by 6 bases and J by 4 bases, with 3 bases of the junction left unmatched. This CDR3 comprises 14 residues. The DNA for the CDR3 is TGTGCCAGCAGACAGGGACTAGCGGGAGAGACCCAGTACTTC. It yields the protein CASRQGLAGETQYF.

The CDR3 here is CAWSRGAAYEQYF. Here the CDR3 DNA reads TGTGCCTGGAGTAGAGGGGCGGCCTACGAGCAGTACTTC. The chain has TRBV30 and TRBJ2-7; D could derive from TRBD1 or TRBD2 (5 bases each). This CDR3 is built from 13 residues. Trimming removed 2 bases from V and 2 bases from J, with 10 bases in between. Germline lookup yields CDR1 GTSNPN and CDR2 SVGIG (reference sequence).

In its sample, this clone was seen many times. The V gene is TRBV5-5, the J gene TRBJ2-7; possible D gene TRBD1, 6 bases. The germline CDR1 and CDR2 sequences are SGHKS and YYEKEE (reference sequence). This CDR3 is built from 16 residues. V dropped 5 bases and J dropped 0 bases, with 18 bases sitting between them. The CDR3: CASRNKTGLLSYEQYF. The CDR3 DNA is TGTGCCAGCAGGAATAAAACAGGGCTCCTCTCCTACGAGCAGTACTTC.

Many counts were recorded for this clone. This sequence joins TRBV4-1 and TRBJ2-5; the D gene could be TRBD1 or TRBD2 (6 bases each). Germline V gene sequence: CDR1 MGHRA, CDR2 YSYEKL. The V gene lost 3 bases and the J gene lost 1 base, with 15 bases spanning the gap. CDR3 length equals 16 residues. The CDR3 DNA follows: TGCGCCAGCAGCCAGGGGGGCGGGGCTCCCCAAGAGACCCAGTACTTC. Amino acid sequence: CASSQGGGAPQETQYF.

The V call is TRBV15, the J call TRBJ2-5, with TRBD2 matching 10 bases. Germline V gene data show CDR1 as LNHNV and CDR2 as YYDKDF (reference sequence). V lost 0 bases and J lost 4; bases outside the gene matches: 8. The CDR3 contains 17 residues. This CDR3 is CATSRDAASGGSETQYF. The CDR3 nucleotides are TGTGCCACCAGCAGAGATGCCGCTAGCGGGGGTTCAGAGACCCAGTACTTC.

The rearrangement uses TRBV7-6 and TRBJ2-1; TRBD2 matches at 11 bases. The CDR3 spans 16 residues. Germline CDR1 SGHVS, CDR2 FNYEAQ. V was clipped by 3 bases and J by 6 bases; unmatched bases: 7. CDR3 nucleotide sequence: TGTGCCAGCAGCTTGATAGCGGGAGGGCGGGGCAATGAGCAGTTCTTC. As protein: CASSLIAGGRGNEQFF.

The chain is built from TRBV15 and TRBJ1-2, with TRBD1 matching over 7 bases. Losses at the gene ends were 1 base for V and 8 bases for J; bases not matched to a gene: 4. The CDR3 contains 13 residues. In germline, CDR1 is LNHNV, CDR2 YYDKDF (reference sequence). Here the CDR3 DNA reads TGTGCCACCAGCAGAGGTCAGGGGGAAGGCTACACCTTC. Amino acids: CATSRGQGEGYTF.

The chain uses TRBV6-6 and TRBJ1-1; 7 bases are a match to TRBD1. Germline lookup yields CDR1 MNHNY and CDR2 SVGAGI (reference sequence). The junction had 10 bases not matched to a gene; V was cut back by 4 bases and J by 8 bases. The CDR3 is 14 amino acids. CDR3 coding DNA: TGTGCCAGCAGTTCCACTACAGGGGTCCAGGAAGCTTTCTTT. It yields the protein CASSSTTGVQEAFF.

The rearrangement links TRBV5-3 to TRBJ1-1; a possible D gene is TRBD1 (5 bases). TRBV5-3 is marked as an open reading frame, function uncertain. Trimming cost V 2 bases and J 1 base, with 12 bases left between them. The CDR3 is 15 residues long. DNA for the CDR3: TGTGCCAGAAGCTTCGACGCGGACACGAACACTGAAGCTTTCTTT. This codes for CARSFDADTNTEAFF.

The genes are TRBV5-5 and TRBJ1-1; D uncertain. The V end lost 1 base, the J end lost 1 base, and 5 bases lay between the germline ends. CDR1 is SGHKS and CDR2 is YYEKEE in the germline V gene (reference sequence). This CDR3 is 13 amino acids long. In DNA, the CDR3 is TGTGCCAGCAGCTTGCAGTCGAACACTGAAGCTTTCTTT. As protein: CASSLQSNTEAFF.

The chain carries TRBV2 and TRBJ2-5; TRBD2 agrees at 9 bases. CDR1 and CDR2 from the germline V gene are SNHLY and FYNNEI. V dropped 11 bases and J dropped 5; count of bases not matched to a gene: 9. There are 13 residues in the CDR3. CDR3 region: CAAGLANAETQYF. The CDR3 DNA reads TGTGCCGCTGGACTAGCGAACGCGGAGACCCAGTACTTC.

CDR3 bases: TGCGCCAGCAGCTCCTCCCATCCCGCTAATAATTCACCCCTCCACTTT. Translation gives CASSSSHPANNSPLHF. The chain links TRBV5-1 to TRBJ1-6, with D hard to call. Per germline, CDR1 SGHRS and CDR2 YFSETQ. The length of the CDR3 is 16 residues. V was trimmed by 3 bases and J by 5 bases, leaving 15 bases between them.

The rearrangement uses TRBV9 and TRBJ2-1; D is perhaps TRBD2 (6 bases). The CDR3 extends over 15 amino acids. The V gene lost 0 bases and the J gene lost 7 bases, with 14 bases spanning the gap. Looked up from germline, CDR1 is SGDLS and CDR2 is YYNGEE. The CDR3 region is CASSVGNGRDNEQFF. CDR3 DNA: TGTGCCAGCAGCGTAGGGAACGGGAGAGATAATGAGCAGTTCTTC.

The V gene is TRBV6-5, the J gene TRBJ2-3; 7 bases are shared with TRBD2. Germline CDR1 MNHEY, CDR2 SVGAGI. V lost 7 bases to trimming and J lost 1 base; unmatched junction nucleotides: 5. The CDR3 has 14 amino acids. The CDR3 loop reads CASKGAGGTDTQYF. CDR3 sequence (DNA): TGTGCCAGCAAGGGCGCGGGGGGCACAGATACGCAGTATTTT.